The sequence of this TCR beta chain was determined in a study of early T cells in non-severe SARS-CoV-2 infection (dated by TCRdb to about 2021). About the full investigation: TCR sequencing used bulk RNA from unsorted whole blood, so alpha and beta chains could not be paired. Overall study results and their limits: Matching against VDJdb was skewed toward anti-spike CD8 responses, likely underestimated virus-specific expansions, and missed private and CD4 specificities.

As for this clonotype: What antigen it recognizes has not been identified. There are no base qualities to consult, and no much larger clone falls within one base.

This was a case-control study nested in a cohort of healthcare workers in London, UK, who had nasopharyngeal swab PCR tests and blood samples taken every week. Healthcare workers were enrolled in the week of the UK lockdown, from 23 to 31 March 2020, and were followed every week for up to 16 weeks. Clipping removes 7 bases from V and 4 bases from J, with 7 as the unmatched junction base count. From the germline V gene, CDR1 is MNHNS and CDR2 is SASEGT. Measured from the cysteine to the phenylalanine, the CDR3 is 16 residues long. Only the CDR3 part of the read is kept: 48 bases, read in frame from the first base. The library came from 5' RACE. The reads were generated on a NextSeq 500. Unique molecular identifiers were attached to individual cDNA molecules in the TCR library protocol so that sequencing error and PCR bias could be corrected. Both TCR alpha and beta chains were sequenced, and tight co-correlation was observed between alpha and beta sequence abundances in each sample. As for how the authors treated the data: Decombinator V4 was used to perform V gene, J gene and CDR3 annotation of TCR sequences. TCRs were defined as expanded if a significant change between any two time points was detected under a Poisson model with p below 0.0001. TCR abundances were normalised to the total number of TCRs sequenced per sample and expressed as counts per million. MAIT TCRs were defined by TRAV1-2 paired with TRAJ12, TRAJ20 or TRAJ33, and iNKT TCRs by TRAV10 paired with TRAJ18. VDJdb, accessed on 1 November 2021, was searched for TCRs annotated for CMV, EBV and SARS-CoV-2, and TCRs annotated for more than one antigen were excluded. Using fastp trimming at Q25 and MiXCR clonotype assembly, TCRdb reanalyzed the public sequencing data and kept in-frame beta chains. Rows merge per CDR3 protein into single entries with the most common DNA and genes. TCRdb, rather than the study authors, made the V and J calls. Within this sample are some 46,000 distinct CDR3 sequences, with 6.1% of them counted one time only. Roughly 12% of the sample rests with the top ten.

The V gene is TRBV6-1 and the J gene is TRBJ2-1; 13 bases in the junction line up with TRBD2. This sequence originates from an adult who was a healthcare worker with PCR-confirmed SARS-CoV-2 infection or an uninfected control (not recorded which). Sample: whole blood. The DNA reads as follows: TGTGCCAGCACCCCGGGGACTAGCGGGGCGTACAATGAGCAGTTCTTC. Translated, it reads CASTPGTSGAYNEQFF.